This T cell receptor beta chain derives from a study of OX40 agonist ivuxolimab in advanced cancers. Study-wide context: Hepatocellular carcinoma, melanoma, renal cell or head and neck cancer occurred in dose-escalation patients. The mean age was approximately 56 years, ranging from 23 to 79, with more than 70% of participants male.

From germline, CDR1 is SGHNT and CDR2 YENEEA. Trimming left V 5 bases short and J 5 bases short, with 25 bases between. The CDR3 length is 18 residues. Autoimmune disease history or systemic immunosuppression excluded patients. Sequencing used immunoSEQ multiplex PCR; TCRdb keeps in-frame clones, though not all of them. The sample has about 63,000 clones, over 75% seen once. This TCR was sampled from an adult with an advanced solid tumor such as melanoma, head and neck, liver or kidney cancer. The specimen was CD4+ or CD8+ T cells sorted from blood, collected in a trial of the OX40 agonist ivuxolimab. The V and J genes are TRBV11-3 and TRBJ1-5; tentatively, D is TRBD1 (5 bases). CDR3 region: CASSPPSTGGRVDQPQHF. The DNA of the CDR3 is TGTGCCAGCAGCCCCCCATCCACTGGCGGCAGGGTCGATCAGCCCCAGCATTTT.